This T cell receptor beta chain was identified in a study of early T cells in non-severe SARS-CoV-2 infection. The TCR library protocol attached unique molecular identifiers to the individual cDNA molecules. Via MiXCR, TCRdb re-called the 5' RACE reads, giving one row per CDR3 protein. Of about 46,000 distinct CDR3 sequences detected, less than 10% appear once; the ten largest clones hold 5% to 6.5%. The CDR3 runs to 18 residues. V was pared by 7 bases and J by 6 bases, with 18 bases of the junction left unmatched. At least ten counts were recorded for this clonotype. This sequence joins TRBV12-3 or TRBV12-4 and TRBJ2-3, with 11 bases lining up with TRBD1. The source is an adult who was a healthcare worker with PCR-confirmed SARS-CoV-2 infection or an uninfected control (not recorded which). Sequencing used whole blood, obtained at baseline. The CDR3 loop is CASTSQAPGTGGSDTQYF. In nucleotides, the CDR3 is TGTGCCAGCACCTCCCAAGCCCCTGGGACAGGGGGTTCGGATACGCAGTATTTT.